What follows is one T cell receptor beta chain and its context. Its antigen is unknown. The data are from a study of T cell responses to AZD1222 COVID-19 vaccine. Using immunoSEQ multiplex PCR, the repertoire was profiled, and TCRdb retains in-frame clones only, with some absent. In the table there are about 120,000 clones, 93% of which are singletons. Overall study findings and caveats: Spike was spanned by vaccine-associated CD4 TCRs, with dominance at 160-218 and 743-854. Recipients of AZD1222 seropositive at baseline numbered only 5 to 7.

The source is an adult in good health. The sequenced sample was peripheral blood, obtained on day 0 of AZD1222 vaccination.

CDR3 sequence (DNA): TGTGCCAGCTCACCCTCTACAGGGGCCCTCTACAATGAGCAGTTCTTC. Encoded protein: CASSPSTGALYNEQFF. The chain carries TRBV18 and TRBJ2-1; 7 nucleotides line up with TRBD1. This CDR3 has 16 residues. V dropped 3 bases and J dropped 3; count of bases not matched to a gene: 8. Germline V gene sequence: CDR1 KGHSH, CDR2 LQKENI. Looking up the rest from reference TRBV18 and TRBJ2-1 gives the full variable domain: NAGVMQNPRHLVRRRGQEARLRCSPMKGHSHVYWYRQLPEEGLKFMVYLQKENIIDESGMPKERFSAEFPKEGPSILRIQQVVRGDSAAYFCASSPSTGALYNEQFFGPGTRLTVL.